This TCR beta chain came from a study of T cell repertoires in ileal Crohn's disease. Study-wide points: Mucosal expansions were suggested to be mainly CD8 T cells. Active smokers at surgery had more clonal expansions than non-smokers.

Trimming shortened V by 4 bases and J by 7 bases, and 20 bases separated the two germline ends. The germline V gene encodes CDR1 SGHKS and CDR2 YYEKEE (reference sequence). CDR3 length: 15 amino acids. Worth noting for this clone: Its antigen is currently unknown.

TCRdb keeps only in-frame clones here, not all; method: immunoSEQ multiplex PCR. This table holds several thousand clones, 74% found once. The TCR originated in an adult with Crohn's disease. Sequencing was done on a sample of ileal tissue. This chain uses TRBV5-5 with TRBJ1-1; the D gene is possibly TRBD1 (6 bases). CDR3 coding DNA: TGTGCCAGCAGCCCTTTGGGGCACAGGGTGGATGAAGCTTTCTTT. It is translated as CASSPLGHRVDEAFF. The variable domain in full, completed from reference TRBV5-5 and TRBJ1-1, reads DAGVTQSPTHLIKTRGQQVTLRCSPISGHKSVSWYQQVLGQGPQFIFQYYEKEERGRGNFPDRFSARQFPNYSSELNVNALLLGDSALYLCASSPLGHRVDEAFFGQGTRLTVV.